The 20 T cell receptor beta chains presented below share a single source sample, sequenced in a study of cytomegalovirus exposure and HLA in healthy donors (TCRdb year 2017). Receptor amplification or capture employed the immunoSEQ multiplex PCR assay. A mixture of 60 forward primers for TCR Vbeta segments and 13 reverse primers for TCR Jbeta segments was used in the multiplex PCR. TCRdb re-hosts the immuneACCESS table, in-frame sequences only. Its copies lack some clones; in the studies checked, an unresolved V gene accounts for under half of them, and the cause for the rest is not known. This sample comprises 170,000 or so clones, approximately 78% of them detected only once. The biggest ten clones account for roughly 3% of the sample. The sample was PBMCs. The source of these receptors is a woman between 40 and 55 years old in good health and CMV-seronegative.

This chain connects TRBV25-1 to TRBJ1-1, with a possible D match to TRBD1 (5 bases). Germline lookup yields CDR1 MGHDK and CDR2 SYGVNS. The CDR3 has 13 amino acids. The V gene lost 2 bases and the J gene lost 4 bases, with 8 bases spanning the gap. The CDR3 DNA is TGTGCCAGCAGTGAAGGGGCGCCCACTGAAGCTTTCTTT. Protein product: CASSEGAPTEAFF. The variable domain in full, with the rest retrieved from reference TRBV25-1 and TRBJ1-1, is EADIYQTPRYLVIGTGKKITLECSQTMGHDKMYWYQQDPGMELHLIHYSYGVNSTEKGDLSSESTVSRIRTEHFPLTLESARPSHTSQYLCASSEGAPTEAFFGQGTRLTVV.

The chain joins TRBV6-1 to TRBJ1-1; D possibly corresponds to TRBD1 (6 bases). This CDR3 region has 12 residues. Germline values: CDR1 MNHNS, CDR2 SASEGT. CDR3 protein: CVTKKGEVQAFF. The CDR3 DNA reads TGTGTCACAAAGAAGGGGGAAGTTCAAGCTTTCTTT.

This clone is a singleton in its sample. The genes are TRBV4-2 and TRBJ2-3; 12 positions match TRBD2. This CDR3 spans 20 amino acids. V lost 4 bases and J lost 0; bases outside the gene matches: 14. Germline V gives CDR1 LGHNA, CDR2 YNFKEQ. Here the CDR3 DNA reads TGTGCCAGCAGCCCAAATTCGGGGCTAGCGGGGGGGTATAGCACAGATACGCAGTATTTT. The encoded protein is CASSPNSGLAGGYSTDTQYF.

V and J are TRBV7-2 and TRBJ1-6; tentative D call: TRBD1 (6 bases). Deletions cut 5 bases from V and 9 bases from J, with 20 bases between. Per the germline V gene, CDR1 is SGHTA and CDR2 is FQGNSA. This CDR3 is built from 16 residues. In DNA form, the CDR3 reads TGTGCCAGCAGCCCACATTACAGGGTGAGGGTTTCACCCCTCCACTTT. Translation gives CASSPHYRVRVSPLHF.

In DNA, the CDR3 is TGTGCCAACGGACAGAGTTTAACCAATGAGCAGTTCTTC. It is translated as CANGQSLTNEQFF. The V call is TRBV10-3, the J call TRBJ2-1; TRBD1 is a possible D gene (6 bases). V was trimmed by 10 bases and J by 6 bases, leaving 16 bases between them. The germline V gene has CDR1 ENHRY and CDR2 SYGVKD. The CDR3 contains 13 residues.

The V call is TRBV18, the J call TRBJ1-1; D gene ambiguous. The CDR3 spans 11 residues. V dropped 2 bases and J dropped 6 bases, with 4 bases sitting between them. CDR1 KGHSH and CDR2 LQKENI come from the germline V gene. DNA of the CDR3: TGTGCCAGCTCACCATCTTCTGAAGCTTTCTTT. It specifies CASSPSSEAFF.

In its sample, this clone was seen a few times. The rearrangement uses TRBV2 and TRBJ2-3; 13 bases map to TRBD2. The J segment lost 2 bases and the V segment lost 8 bases, leaving 4 bases of the junction unmatched. Germline V CDR1 and CDR2: SNHLY, FYNNEI. The CDR3 length is 15 residues. CDR3 region: CASGGLAGITDTQYF. The CDR3 DNA follows: TGTGCCAGCGGGGGACTAGCGGGAATCACAGATACGCAGTATTTT. Using reference TRBV2 and TRBJ2-3 for the parts outside the CDR3, the full variable domain is EPEVTQTPSHQVTQMGQEVILRCVPISNHLYFYWYRQILGQKVEFLVSFYNNEISEKSEIFDDQFSVERPDGSNFTLKIRSTKLEDSAMYFCASGGLAGITDTQYFGPGTRLTVL.

This clone showed up just a few times. This chain joins TRBV2 and TRBJ1-1; D possibly corresponds to TRBD1 (6 bases). CDR3 size: 14 residues. CDR1 SNHLY and CDR2 FYNNEI come from the germline V gene. V lost 6 bases and J 3 bases, leaving 14 bases between the germline ends. The CDR3 here is CASRGREGDTEAFF. The CDR3 DNA follows: TGTGCCAGCAGGGGCAGGGAGGGGGACACTGAAGCTTTCTTT. Combining the CDR3 with reference TRBV2 and TRBJ1-1 gives the whole variable domain EPEVTQTPSHQVTQMGQEVILRCVPISNHLYFYWYRQILGQKVEFLVSFYNNEISEKSEIFDDQFSVERPDGSNFTLKIRSTKLEDSAMYFCASRGREGDTEAFFGQGTRLTVV.

CDR3 sequence reads: CASMPDSTYGYTF. The CDR3 DNA reads TGTGCCAGCATGCCGGACAGTACCTATGGCTACACCTTC. The rearrangement uses TRBV2 and TRBJ1-2; D might be TRBD1 (6 bases). This CDR3 comprises 13 residues. V gave up 7 bases and J gave up 4 bases, with 13 bases separating them. The germline gives CDR1 SNHLY, CDR2 FYNNEI.

The chain has TRBV7-9 and TRBJ1-2; D might be TRBD1 (6 bases). V was trimmed by 7 bases and J by 6 bases, leaving 18 bases between them. Germline CDR1 reads SEHNR; CDR2 reads FQNEAQ (reference sequence). The CDR3 length is 14 residues. CDR3 amino acids: CASTPRTVSHGYTF. The DNA of the CDR3 is TGTGCCAGCACCCCACGGACAGTCTCACATGGCTACACCTTC.

The chain carries TRBV5-4 and TRBJ1-5, with 7 bases aligning to TRBD1. The length of the CDR3 is 15 residues. Germline lookup yields CDR1 SGHNT and CDR2 YYREEE (reference sequence). V dropped 1 base and J dropped 1; count of bases not matched to a gene: 2. The chain's CDR3 is CASSLPGGSNQPQHF. CDR3 coding DNA: TGTGCCAGCAGCTTGCCAGGGGGGAGCAATCAGCCCCAGCATTTT.

The CDR3 region is CASSYLGVGDTQYF. The CDR3 DNA reads as TGTGCCAGCAGTTACCTCGGGGTCGGAGATACGCAGTATTTT. The chain couples TRBV6-5 to TRBJ2-3; D is perhaps TRBD2 (5 bases). Per germline, CDR1 MNHEY and CDR2 SVGAGI. V was clipped by 2 bases and J by 5 bases, with 11 bases between them. This CDR3 is built from 14 residues.

The V and J genes are TRBV25-1 and TRBJ1-4; 7 bases fit TRBD1. The CDR3 loop spans 16 amino acids. With 0 bases clipped from V and 7 bases from J, the junction kept 8 bases outside the gene matches. CDR1 and CDR2 (germline): MGHDK, SYGVNS. The CDR3 here is CASSEYNLQGTEKLFF. CDR3 in DNA: TGTGCCAGCAGTGAATATAATTTACAGGGGACTGAAAAACTGTTTTTT.

This clone was detected a few times. The J gene is TRBJ2-1, the V gene TRBV5-5, with 8 bases that match TRBD1. CDR3 length equals 15 residues. From germline, CDR1 is SGHKS and CDR2 YYEKEE (reference sequence). V was clipped by 3 bases and J by 4 bases; unmatched bases: 6. This CDR3 is CASSSPGTGYNEQFF. DNA for the CDR3: TGTGCCAGCAGCTCCCCCGGGACAGGATACAATGAGCAGTTCTTC.

This clone is a singleton in its sample. This chain uses TRBV4-1 with TRBJ1-1; a possible D gene is TRBD1 (5 bases). In germline, CDR1 is MGHRA, CDR2 YSYEKL. V was cut by 2 bases and J by 7 bases, with 11 bases left in between. The CDR3 is 13 amino acids. CDR3 nucleotide sequence: TGCGCCAGCAGCCAAATAACAAGGGGTGAAGCTTTCTTT. Translating gives CASSQITRGEAFF.

The chain joins TRBV5-1 to TRBJ1-2; TRBD1 agrees at 10 bases. Germline trimming cut 3 bases from V and 7 bases from J; bases unmatched to any gene: 9. The length of the CDR3 is 15 residues. Germline values: CDR1 SGHRS, CDR2 YFSETQ. The CDR3 reads CASSSTGTGVTGYTF. In nucleotides, the CDR3 is TGCGCCAGCAGCTCAACCGGGACAGGGGTTACTGGCTACACCTTC.

The chain combines TRBV7-9 with TRBJ2-5; a possible D gene is TRBD1 (6 bases). Germline V gives CDR1 SEHNR, CDR2 FQNEAQ (reference sequence). V was shortened by 6 bases and J by 5 bases, with 13 bases between the two germline ends. CDR3 size: 13 residues. The CDR3 spells CASRQTGQETQYF. CDR3 nucleotide sequence: TGTGCCAGCAGGCAGACAGGCCAGGAGACCCAGTACTTC.

This rearrangement joins TRBV27 to TRBJ1-2; TRBD1 agrees at 7 bases. The V segment lost 3 bases and the J segment 4 bases; nucleotides outside the gene matches: 8. Germline V lookup: CDR1 MNHEY, CDR2 SMNVEV (reference sequence). CDR3 length: 15 amino acids. DNA of the CDR3: TGTGCCAGCAGTTTTAACAGGGGATCTCCCTATGGCTACACCTTC. Its protein is CASSFNRGSPYGYTF.

V and J are TRBV7-2 and TRBJ2-2; 8 bases align to TRBD1. CDR3 length: 15 amino acids. CDR1 and CDR2 from the germline V gene are SGHTA and FQGNSA. The ends lost 2 bases at V and 7 bases at J; junction bases unmatched: 6. As DNA, the CDR3 is TGTGCCAGCAGCTTAAGGACAGGGCGGGACGGGGAGCTGTTTTTT. Protein product: CASSLRTGRDGELFF.

Here the CDR3 DNA reads TGTGCCAGCAGCTTATCGAGGGTAGCTACAGATACGCAGTATTTT. The encoded protein is CASSLSRVATDTQYF. The gene calls are TRBV7-2 and TRBJ2-3; D may be TRBD2 (5 bases). Germline assignment: CDR1 SGHTA and CDR2 FQGNSA. V lost 2 bases and J 3 bases, leaving 12 bases between the germline ends. CDR3 length: 15 amino acids.